This TCR beta chain is drawn from a study of cytomegalovirus exposure and HLA in healthy donors. CDR3 length: 17 residues. V lost 7 bases and J lost 3, with 24 bases in between. The V gene's germline CDR1 is SNHLY and CDR2 FYNNEI. The PCR was carried out with 60 Vbeta primers and 13 Jbeta primers. Generated by immunoSEQ multiplex PCR, the TCRdb table keeps only in-frame clones and is missing some. The sample includes about 170,000 clones, approximately 80% of them seen just once. The chain recombines TRBV2 with TRBJ2-5; D possibly corresponds to TRBD1 (5 bases). The receptor's source is a woman in her late teens or twenties in good health and CMV-seronegative. The material sequenced was PBMCs. CDR3 in amino acids: CASKLMTVSSWKETQYF. The CDR3 bases are TGTGCCAGCAAACTCATGACAGTCAGTTCCTGGAAAGAGACCCAGTACTTC.